These 5 T cell receptor beta chains were all obtained from the same sample, sequenced in a study of T cell responses to AZD1222 COVID-19 vaccine. The data were produced by immunoSEQ multiplex PCR, yet TCRdb's version contains in-frame clones alone and is incomplete. The top ten hold 9% to 15% of the sample, which has approximately 100,000 clones, around nine tenths seen once. The sequenced sample was peripheral blood, obtained on day 0 of AZD1222 vaccination. The receptors come from an adult in good health.

The V gene is TRBV7-2, the J gene TRBJ2-3, with TRBD1 identical over 9 bases. J gave up 4 bases and V 3 bases, and 8 bases lay outside the gene matches. CDR1 SGHTA and CDR2 FQGNSA come from the germline V gene. The CDR3 is 16 amino acids. The CDR3 nucleotides are TGTGCCAGCAGCTTCCAGACAGGGGGAGGCGCAGATACGCAGTATTTT. Protein: CASSFQTGGGADTQYF.

The chain links TRBV5-1 to TRBJ2-3, with D unclear. Germline V lookup: CDR1 SGHRS, CDR2 YFSETQ. The CDR3 contains 14 residues. The V and J ends lost 0 bases and 0 bases respectively, with 5 bases between them. CDR3 sequence: CASSLGRSTDTQYF. For the CDR3, the DNA is TGCGCCAGCAGCTTGGGGCGAAGCACAGATACGCAGTATTTT.

This sequence joins TRBV5-1 and TRBJ1-1, with D tentatively TRBD1 (6 bases). The ends were cut back, 1 base at V and 5 bases at J, with 15 bases in the middle. Germline CDR1 reads SGHRS; CDR2 reads YFSETQ. The CDR3 runs 15 residues. The DNA for the CDR3 is TGCGCCAGCAGCTTGATTGTAGGGGGTGGAACTGAAGCTTTCTTT. Protein product: CASSLIVGGGTEAFF.

This clone was found once. This chain uses TRBV9 with TRBJ2-1; D may be TRBD1 (6 bases). The V end lost 0 bases, the J end lost 8 bases, and 24 bases lay between the germline ends. The germline CDR1 and CDR2 sequences are SGDLS and YYNGEE. The length of the CDR3 is 18 residues. The CDR3 region has the DNA TGTGCCAGCAGCGTAGAAGTCCTGACGGGCAGGGGACGCGATGAGCAGTTCTTC. Amino acid sequence: CASSVEVLTGRGRDEQFF. Complete variable domain (other parts from reference TRBV9 and TRBJ2-1): DSGVTQTPKHLITATGQRVTLRCSPRSGDLSVYWYQQSLDQGLQFLIQYYNGEERAKGNILERFSAQQFPDLHSELNLSSLELGDSALYFCASSVEVLTGRGRDEQFFGPGTRLTVL.

This clone was recorded many times. The chain combines TRBV6-2 or TRBV6-3 with TRBJ2-1, with TRBD2 matching over 10 bases. Unmatched junction bases numbered 9, after V lost 6 bases and J lost 10 bases. The CDR3 totals 14 residues. CDR1 and CDR2 from the germline V gene are MNHEY and SVGEGT. The CDR3 DNA follows: TGTGCCAGCAGCCCAGCGGGAGGGCAACAGGAGCAGTTCTTC. Protein sequence: CASSPAGGQQEQFF.